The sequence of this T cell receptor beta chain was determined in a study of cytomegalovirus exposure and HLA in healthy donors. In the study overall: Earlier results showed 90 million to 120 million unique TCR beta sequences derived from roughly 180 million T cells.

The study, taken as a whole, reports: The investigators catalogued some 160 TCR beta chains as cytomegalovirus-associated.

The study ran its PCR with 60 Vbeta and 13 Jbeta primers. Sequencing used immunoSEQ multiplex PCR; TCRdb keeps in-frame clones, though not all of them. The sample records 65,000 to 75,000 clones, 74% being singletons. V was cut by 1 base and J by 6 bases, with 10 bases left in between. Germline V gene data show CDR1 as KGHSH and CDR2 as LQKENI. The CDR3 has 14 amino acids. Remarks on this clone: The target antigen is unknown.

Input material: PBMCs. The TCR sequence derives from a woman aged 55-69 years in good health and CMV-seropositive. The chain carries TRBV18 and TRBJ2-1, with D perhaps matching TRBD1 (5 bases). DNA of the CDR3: TGTGCCAGCTCACCACAAAAGGGGCTCAATGAGCAGTTCTTC. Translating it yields CASSPQKGLNEQFF.